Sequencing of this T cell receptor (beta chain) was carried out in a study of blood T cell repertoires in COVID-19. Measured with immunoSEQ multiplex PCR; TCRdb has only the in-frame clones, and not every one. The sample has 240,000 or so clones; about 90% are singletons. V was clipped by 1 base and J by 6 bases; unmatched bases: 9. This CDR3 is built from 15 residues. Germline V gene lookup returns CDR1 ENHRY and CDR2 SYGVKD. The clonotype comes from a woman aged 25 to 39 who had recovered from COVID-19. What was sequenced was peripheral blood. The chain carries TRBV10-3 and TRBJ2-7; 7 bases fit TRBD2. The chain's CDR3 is CAISELEGRDGEQYF. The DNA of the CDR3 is TGTGCCATCAGTGAGTTAGAGGGGAGGGATGGCGAGCAGTACTTC.